This TCR beta chain was found in a study of blood T cell repertoires in COVID-19. Only one count was recorded for this clone. This CDR3 is built from 13 residues. V shed 7 bases, J shed 8 bases, and the junction held 7 bases outside the gene matches. From germline, CDR1 is LNHDA and CDR2 SQIVND (reference sequence). Either two negative PCRs, clearance, or symptom resolution qualified Cohort 3 donors as recovered. The repertoire was sequenced with immunoSEQ multiplex PCR; TCRdb's copy has only in-frame clones and lacks some. Of hundreds of thousands of clones listed, over 75% are singletons. The origin of this receptor is a woman aged 25-40 years who had recovered from COVID-19. Sequencing used PBMCs or T cells enriched from blood (not recorded which). The chain recombines TRBV19 with TRBJ1-5; 8 nucleotides line up with TRBD1. The DNA for the CDR3 is TGTGCCAGTACCCTGACAGGGGAGGAGCCCCAGCATTTT. It is translated as CASTLTGEEPQHF.